These 9 T cell receptor beta chains originate from one sample sequenced in a study of shared clonotypes between healthy human individuals. TCRdb's copy holds only in-frame clones and misses some; the assay was immunoSEQ multiplex PCR. The table lists approximately 1,500,000 clones, more than 95% of them singletons. Sequencing was performed on naive CD4+ T cells sorted from blood. Subset reported: CD45RA+ positively selected. The receptors derive from a man aged 25 to 40 in good health.

The genes are TRBV5-6 and TRBJ2-7; 7 positions agree with TRBD1. CDR1 and CDR2 from the germline V gene are SGHDT and YYEEEE. V trimming: 2 bases; J trimming: 4 bases; junction bases outside the gene matches: 3. This CDR3 is built from 13 residues. The CDR3 reads CASSFGDRYEQYF. The CDR3 nucleotides are TGTGCCAGCAGCTTTGGGGACAGATACGAGCAGTACTTC.

The gene calls are TRBV28 and TRBJ2-4; 8 bases fit TRBD1. Trimming cost V 7 bases and J 9 bases; bases outside gene matches: 8. This CDR3 region has 13 residues. The germline V gene encodes CDR1 MDHEN and CDR2 SYDVKM. CDR3 residues: CASTIPTGGIQYF. As DNA, the CDR3 is TGTGCCAGCACCATCCCAACAGGGGGCATTCAGTACTTC. Complete variable domain (other parts from reference TRBV28 and TRBJ2-4): DVKVTQSSRYLVKRTGEKVFLECVQDMDHENMFWYRQDPGLGLRLIYFSYDVKMKEKGDIPEGYSVSREKKERFSLILESASTNQTSMYLCASTIPTGGIQYFGAGTRLSVL.

This chain joins TRBV7-8 and TRBJ1-2; 7 bases line up with TRBD1. With 2 bases clipped from V and 8 bases from J, the junction kept 20 bases outside the gene matches. The CDR3 consists of 18 residues. The V gene's germline CDR1 is SGHVS and CDR2 FQNEAQ. CDR3 amino acids: CASSLLGRDRAELYGYTF. Written as DNA, the CDR3 is TGTGCCAGCAGCTTACTCGGCCGAGACAGGGCGGAACTATACGGCTACACCTTC. The whole variable domain, filled in from reference TRBV7-8 and TRBJ1-2, reads GAGVSQSPRYKVAKRGQDVALRCDPISGHVSLFWYQQALGQGPEFLTYFQNEAQLDKSGLPSDRFFAERPEGSVSTLKIQRTQQEDSAVYLCASSLLGRDRAELYGYTFGSGTRLTVV.

J is TRBJ1-6 and V is TRBV7-9; D is unclear. V dropped 5 bases and J dropped 6 bases, with 14 bases sitting between them. Looked up from germline, CDR1 is SEHNR and CDR2 is FQNEAQ (reference sequence). There are 15 residues in the CDR3. The CDR3 nucleotides are TGTGCCAGCAGCCCCACACTGGGGTCTAATTCACCCCTCCACTTT. This gives the protein CASSPTLGSNSPLHF.

This rearrangement joins TRBV4-3 to TRBJ1-5, with D possibly TRBD1 on 5 matching bases. The CDR3 covers 15 residues. Germline CDR1 LGHNA, CDR2 YSLEER. Trimming took off 3 bases at V and 3 bases at J, with 12 bases between the two ends. CDR3 residues: CASSQYGGINQPQHF. The DNA for the CDR3 is TGCGCCAGCAGCCAGTACGGGGGGATCAATCAGCCCCAGCATTTT.

The V and J genes are TRBV7-2 and TRBJ2-3, with TRBD2 matching over 13 bases. J was trimmed by 5 bases and V by 1 base; bases with no gene match: 12. Per the germline V gene, CDR1 is SGHTA and CDR2 is FQGNSA. The CDR3 is made up of 19 amino acids. The CDR3 loop is CASSLVPQWTSGGVDTQYF. CDR3 in DNA: TGTGCCAGCAGCTTAGTTCCCCAGTGGACTAGCGGGGGAGTAGATACGCAGTATTTT.

This chain joins TRBV4-1 and TRBJ1-1; D not certain. The length of the CDR3 is 16 residues. The germline gives CDR1 MGHRA, CDR2 YSYEKL. Trimming took off 1 base at V and 1 base at J, with 13 bases between the two ends. In DNA form, the CDR3 reads TGCGCCAGCAGCCAAGGGCCAGCCCCTTCGAACACTGAAGCTTTCTTT. This gives the protein CASSQGPAPSNTEAFF.

This chain joins TRBV5-4 and TRBJ1-5; 8 bases map to TRBD1. J was trimmed by 6 bases and V by 1 base; bases with no gene match: 3. The CDR3 loop spans 14 amino acids. Germline V gives CDR1 SGHNT, CDR2 YYREEE (reference sequence). The DNA for the CDR3 is TGTGCCAGCAGCTTGTCAGGGGGCGGTCAGCCCCAGCATTTT. It codes for CASSLSGGGQPQHF.

DNA for the CDR3: TGCGCCAGCAGCCTGAGACCGCCCGCCCGCGAGCCGAAAGAAAAACTGTTTTTT. Encoded protein: CASSLRPPAREPKEKLFF. V and J are TRBV10-2 and TRBJ1-4; D gene ambiguous. This CDR3 comprises 18 residues. The ends were cut back, 6 bases at V and 8 bases at J, with 28 bases in the middle. Germline CDR1 reads WSHSY; CDR2 reads SAAADI.